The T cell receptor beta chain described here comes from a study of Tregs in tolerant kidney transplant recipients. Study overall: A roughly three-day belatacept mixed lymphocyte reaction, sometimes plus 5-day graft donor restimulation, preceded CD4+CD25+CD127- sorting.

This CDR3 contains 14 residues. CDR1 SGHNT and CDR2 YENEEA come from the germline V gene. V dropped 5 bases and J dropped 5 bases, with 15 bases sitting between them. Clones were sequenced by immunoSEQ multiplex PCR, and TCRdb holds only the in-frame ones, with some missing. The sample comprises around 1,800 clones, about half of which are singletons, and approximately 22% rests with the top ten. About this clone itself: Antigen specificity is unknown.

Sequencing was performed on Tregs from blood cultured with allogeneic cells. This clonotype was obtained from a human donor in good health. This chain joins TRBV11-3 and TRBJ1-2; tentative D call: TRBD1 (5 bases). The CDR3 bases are TGTGCCAGCAGCACCACCGGGGGTGGGTATGGCTACACCTTC. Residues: CASSTTGGGYGYTF.